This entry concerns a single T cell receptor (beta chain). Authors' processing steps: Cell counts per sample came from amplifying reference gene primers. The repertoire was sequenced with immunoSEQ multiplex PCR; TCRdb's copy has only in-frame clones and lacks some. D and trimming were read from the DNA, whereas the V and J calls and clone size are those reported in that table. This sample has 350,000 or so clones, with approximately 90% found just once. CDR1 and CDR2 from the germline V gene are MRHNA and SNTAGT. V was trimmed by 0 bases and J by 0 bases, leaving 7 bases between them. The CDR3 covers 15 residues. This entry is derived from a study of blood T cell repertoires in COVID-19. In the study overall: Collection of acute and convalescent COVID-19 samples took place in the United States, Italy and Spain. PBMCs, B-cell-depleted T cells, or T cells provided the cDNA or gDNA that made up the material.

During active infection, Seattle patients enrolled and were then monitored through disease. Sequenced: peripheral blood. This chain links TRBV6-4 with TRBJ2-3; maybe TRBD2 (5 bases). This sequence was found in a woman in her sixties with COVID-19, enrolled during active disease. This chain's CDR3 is CASSDSGGSTDTQYF. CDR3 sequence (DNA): TGTGCCAGCAGTGACTCTGGCGGGAGCACAGATACGCAGTATTTT.